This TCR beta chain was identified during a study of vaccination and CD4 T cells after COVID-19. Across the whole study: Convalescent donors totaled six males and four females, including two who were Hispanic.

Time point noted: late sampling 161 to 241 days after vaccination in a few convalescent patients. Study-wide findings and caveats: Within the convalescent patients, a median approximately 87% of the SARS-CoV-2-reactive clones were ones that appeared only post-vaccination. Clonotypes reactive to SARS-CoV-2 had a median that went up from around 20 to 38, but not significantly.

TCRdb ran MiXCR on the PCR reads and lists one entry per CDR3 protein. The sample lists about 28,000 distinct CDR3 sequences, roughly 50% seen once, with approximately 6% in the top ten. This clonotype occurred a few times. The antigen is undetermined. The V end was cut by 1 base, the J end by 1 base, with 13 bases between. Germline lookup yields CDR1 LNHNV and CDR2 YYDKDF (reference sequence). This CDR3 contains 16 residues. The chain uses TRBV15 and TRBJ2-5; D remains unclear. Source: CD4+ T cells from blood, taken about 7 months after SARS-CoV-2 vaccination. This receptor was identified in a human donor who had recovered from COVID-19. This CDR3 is CATSRGASASQETQYF. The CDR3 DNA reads TGTGCCACCAGCAGAGGTGCGAGCGCCAGCCAAGAGACCCAGTACTTC. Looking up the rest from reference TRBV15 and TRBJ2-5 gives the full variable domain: DAMVIQNPRYQVTQFGKPVTLSCSQTLNHNVMYWYQQKSSQAPKLLFHYYDKDFNNEADTPDNFQSRRPNTSFCFLDIRSPGLGDTAMYLCATSRGASASQETQYFGPGTRLLVL.